These T cell receptor beta chains were read from a single sample in a study of T cell clones after liver transplantation. Data came from immunoSEQ multiplex PCR; TCRdb stores just in-frame clones and leaves some out. The sample has 90,000 to 120,000 clones, 82% seen once. The source was CD4+ T cells from blood, collected before liver transplant. These receptors came from a human donor who received a liver transplant. Each CDR3 is given with its conserved first and last residue. D genes are given only for firm matches. A row's size may be missing; if present it is once, few, many or a size class.

TRBV5-1	-	TRBJ1-4	-	TGCGCCAGCAGCCCAGCGATAGGGGGGGCTAGAACTAATGAAAAACTGTTTTTT	CASSPAIGGARTNEKLFF
TRBV19	-	TRBJ1-2	-	TGTGCCAGTAGTGCCCGGGGGGATGGCTACACCTTC	CASSARGDGYTF
TRBV10-3	once	TRBJ2-1	-	TGTGCCATCAGTGAAGCAAGGAGCTCCTACAATGAGCAGTTCTTC	CAISEARSSYNEQFF
TRBV7-2	-	TRBJ2-3	TRBD2	TGTGCCAGCAGCTCAGGGACTAGCGGGATTTCAGATACGCAGTATTTT	CASSSGTSGISDTQYF
TRBV6-6	few	TRBJ1-5	-	TGTGCCAGCAGTCTTTCTTCCCTGAGGAGCAATCAGCCCCAGCATTTT	CASSLSSLRSNQPQHF
TRBV2	-	TRBJ2-7	-	TGTGCCAGCAGCCAATCCCGACCGTTACTAGCAGGAGGAGGTGGCGAGCAGTACTTC	CASSQSRPLLAGGGGEQYF
TRBV29-1	-	TRBJ2-7	TRBD1	TGCAGCGCCCAGACAGGGGGGGCGGGCGAGCAGTACTTC	CSAQTGGAGEQYF
TRBV6-1	-	TRBJ1-3	-	TGTGCCAGCAGTGTCGGTGCAGGGCCCTCTGGAAACACCATATATTTT	CASSVGAGPSGNTIYF
TRBV11-2	-	TRBJ1-2	-	TGTGCCAGCAGCTTAAGCAGCTATGGCTACACCTTC	CASSLSSYGYTF
TRBV10-2	few	TRBJ2-5	-	TGCGCCAGCAGTGGGACAGCCTACGGGACCCAGTACTTC	CASSGTAYGTQYF
TRBV29-1	few	TRBJ1-4	TRBD1	TGCAGCGGCACAGGACAGGGAGGCGAAAAACTGTTTTTT	CSGTGQGGEKLFF
TRBV7-3	-	TRBJ1-1	-	TGTGCCAGCAGCCAAAAAGGATGGGACACTGAAGCTTTCTTT	CASSQKGWDTEAFF
TRBV6-1	-	TRBJ2-3	-	TGTGCCAGCATGAGGCAGGTTAGCACAGATACGCAGTATTTT	CASMRQVSTDTQYF
TRBV6-5	-	TRBJ2-7	-	TGTGCCAGCAGTCGGACCCGCCGGGGCCACGAGCAGTACTTC	CASSRTRRGHEQYF
TRBV19	-	TRBJ1-1	-	TGTGCCAGTAAAATCGTACGGTTGTTTGGCACTGAAGCTTTCTTT	CASKIVRLFGTEAFF
TRBV27	-	TRBJ2-3	TRBD2	TGTGCCAGCAGTTTTGCAGGGAGGGTTACAGATACGCAGTATTTT	CASSFAGRVTDTQYF
TRBV13	-	TRBJ1-1	-	TGTGCCAGCAGCCAAAGAGTGGGCGGGGTAAACACTGAAGCTTTCTTT	CASSQRVGGVNTEAFF
TRBV9	-	TRBJ1-5	-	TGTGCCAGCAGCACCAACGGTGGGAGCAATCAGCCCCAGCATTTT	CASSTNGGSNQPQHF
TRBV6-5	once	TRBJ1-2	-	TGTGCCAGCACCGAAGGCCCCCGAGGGGGCTACACCTTC	CASTEGPRGGYTF
TRBV7-2	-	TRBJ1-5	-	TGTGCCAGCAGCTTAGAGACCTTAGGGAATCAGCCCCAGCATTTT	CASSLETLGNQPQHF
TRBV19	-	TRBJ1-2	TRBD1	TGTGCCAGTAGGCTCGACGGGACAGGGTCTGCGGGCTACACCTTC	CASRLDGTGSAGYTF
TRBV19	few	TRBJ1-2	-	TGTGCCAGTACCTCACCCCGGGACGGGACCTATGGCTACACCTTC	CASTSPRDGTYGYTF
TRBV7-8	-	TRBJ1-2	-	TGTGCCAGCAGCTTAGGACACACCAACTATGGCTACACCTTC	CASSLGHTNYGYTF
TRBV7-9	-	TRBJ1-1	-	TGTGCCAGCAGCTTAACGGGGGTAGGATCTGAAGCTTTCTTT	CASSLTGVGSEAFF
TRBV19	-	TRBJ2-5	-	TGTGCCAGTAGGTCGCAGGGGAACCAAGAGACCCAGTACTTC	CASRSQGNQETQYF
TRBV4-3	-	TRBJ2-2	-	TGCGCCAGCAGCCAAGAGCAGGGAAGGCTCACCGGGGAGCTGTTTTTT	CASSQEQGRLTGELFF
TRBV11-2	-	TRBJ1-5	-	TGTGCCAGCAGCTTAGATCTTCCTGGTCAGCCCCAGCATTTT	CASSLDLPGQPQHF
TRBV7-6	-	TRBJ2-1	TRBD2	TGTGCCAGCAGCTTAGCGCGATTCGGGGGGGACAATGAGCAGTTCTTC	CASSLARFGGDNEQFF
TRBV4-3	-	TRBJ2-3	TRBD2	TGCGCCAGCAGCCAGGTCATTAGCGGGGGAACAGATACGCAGTATTTT	CASSQVISGGTDTQYF